The clone carrying this T cell receptor (beta chain) appeared a few times. No antigen is known for it. Study-level results: Greatest tumor Treg TCR overlap was with tumor naive CD4+ cells.

V lost 0 bases, J lost 1 base, and 11 bases lay in between. The CDR3 contains 15 residues. Germline values: CDR1 DFQATT, CDR2 SNEGSKA (reference sequence). Full-length variable regions came from constant-region reverse primers plus semi-nested Nested Universal Primer A PCR. From the 5' RACE reads, TCRdb called clonotypes with MiXCR, one entry per CDR3 protein. The sample carries about 10,000 distinct CDR3 sequences, approximately 26% recorded once. This sequence joins TRBV20-1 and TRBJ2-3; perhaps TRBD2 as D (6 bases). The sequenced material came from naive CD4+ T cells sorted from a lymph node. Subset meaning: naive CD4+ T cells, CD4+CD45RA+CD25-. This sequence was found in a female donor with breast cancer. The CDR3 DNA reads TGCAGTGCTAGAGATATGCGGGACGGCACAGATACGCAGTATTTT. Amino acids: CSARDMRDGTDTQYF.